This TCR beta chain originates from a study of T cells in localized non-small cell lung cancer. Study-level results: Tumor trailed uninvolved adjacent lung in T cell clonality, which peaked there. Those with higher blood T cell density had longer overall survival. One tumor region alone was sequenced, and heterogeneity therefore remains possible. Across samples, adjacent lung featured a median 57 of the top 100 tumor clones.

Concerning this clone: Its antigen is not identified.

The CDR3 has 14 residues. From germline, CDR1 is SQVTM and CDR2 ANQGSEA. The trim removed 4 bases at V and 4 bases at J, leaving 7 bases unmatched. Using immunoSEQ multiplex PCR, the repertoire was profiled, and TCRdb retains in-frame clones only, with some absent. Of fewer than 40,000 clones listed, 78% are singletons. The chain combines TRBV29-1 with TRBJ2-5, with 9 bases that match TRBD2. This clonotype originated in a male donor aged 60 or over with stage II squamous cell lung carcinoma. This sample comprised peripheral blood, obtained before any cancer treatment. The CDR3 bases are TGCAGCGTTGGGTATAGCGGGAGTTCAGAGACCCAGTACTTC. Protein product: CSVGYSGSSETQYF.